The 19 T cell receptor beta chains below were found in one sample sequenced in a study of cytomegalovirus exposure and HLA in healthy donors. PCR primers comprised 60 Vbeta and 13 Jbeta primers. Only in-frame clones appear in the TCRdb table, and some are missing; sequencing was by immunoSEQ multiplex PCR. The table records 100,000 to 150,000 clones, over 70% of them present only once. What was sequenced was PBMCs. These receptors were obtained from a man younger than 35 in good health and CMV-seropositive.

V usage is TRBV6-5 and J usage is TRBJ1-1; TRBD1 is a possible D gene (6 bases). The CDR3 contains 15 residues. Germline loops: CDR1 MNHEY, CDR2 SVGAGI. V was trimmed by 2 bases and J by 3 bases, leaving 13 bases between them. The CDR3 reads CASSYDGRGDTEAFF. In nucleotides, the CDR3 is TGTGCCAGCAGTTACGATGGGAGGGGGGACACTGAAGCTTTCTTT.

This chain connects TRBV7-9 to TRBJ1-2, with a possible D match to TRBD1 (6 bases). The CDR3 loop spans 13 amino acids. V was cut by 2 bases and J by 3 bases, with 7 bases left in between. CDR1 is SEHNR, CDR2 FQNEAQ, per germline (reference sequence). CDR3 sequence reads: CASSLPGDYGYTF. In DNA, the CDR3 is TGTGCCAGCAGCTTACCAGGGGACTATGGCTACACCTTC.

The chain has TRBV19 and TRBJ2-7; D perhaps matches TRBD2 (5 bases). The CDR3 length is 14 residues. V was pared by 5 bases and J by 5 bases, with 16 bases between. The germline CDR1 and CDR2 sequences are LNHDA and SQIVND (reference sequence). CDR3 in amino acids: CASSLVRASDEQYF. DNA of the CDR3: TGTGCCAGTAGTTTAGTGAGGGCATCCGACGAGCAGTACTTC.

The CDR3 nucleotides are TGTGCCAGTAGCAAGACAGGGGTCCACGAGCAGTACTTC. Protein: CASSKTGVHEQYF. The chain is built from TRBV19 and TRBJ2-7; the match to TRBD1 covers 8 bases. This CDR3 has 13 amino acids. Germline values: CDR1 LNHDA, CDR2 SQIVND (reference sequence). Trimming took 6 bases from V and 5 from J; bases not matched to a gene: 6.

The rearrangement uses TRBV7-2 and TRBJ2-3; 10 nucleotides align to TRBD2. V dropped 2 bases and J dropped 4; count of bases not matched to a gene: 3. Per the germline V gene, CDR1 is SGHTA and CDR2 is FQGNSA. The CDR3 spans 15 residues. CDR3 region: CASSLLLAGPDTQYF. CDR3 coding DNA: TGTGCCAGCAGCTTACTACTAGCGGGACCAGATACGCAGTATTTT.

The chain uses TRBV7-2 and TRBJ2-1, with a weak D call TRBD1 (7 bases). V was trimmed by 10 bases and J by 2 bases, leaving 15 bases between them. The CDR3 has 14 amino acids. The germline gives CDR1 SGHTA, CDR2 FQGNSA. CDR3 sequence: CATARDSTYNEQFF. In DNA, the CDR3 is TGTGCCACCGCGCGGGACAGTACCTACAATGAGCAGTTCTTC.

The rearrangement uses TRBV11-2 and TRBJ2-1, with 8 bases matching TRBD2. Germline V gene lookup returns CDR1 SGHAT and CDR2 FQNNGV. V lost 0 bases and J lost 3; bases outside the gene matches: 10. CDR3 length: 18 residues. CDR3 protein: CASSLEFGSGGRYNEQFF. In nucleotides, the CDR3 is TGTGCCAGCAGCTTAGAATTCGGGTCGGGAGGGCGCTACAATGAGCAGTTCTTC.

The V and J genes are TRBV6-1 and TRBJ2-7; 7 positions agree with TRBD2. Germline trimming cut 3 bases from V and 2 bases from J; bases unmatched to any gene: 4. This CDR3 spans 14 amino acids. CDR1 and CDR2 from the germline V gene are MNHNS and SASEGT. The CDR3 DNA sequence: TGTGCCAGCAGTGAGGGGGGGATGGCCTACGAGCAGTACTTC. Translation gives CASSEGGMAYEQYF.

V is TRBV7-2 and J is TRBJ2-5; perhaps TRBD2 as D (6 bases). The V gene's germline CDR1 is SGHTA and CDR2 FQGNSA. V lost 1 base and J lost 4, with 16 bases in between. This CDR3 is 16 amino acids long. The CDR3 is CASSLVGLGGAETQYF. Written as DNA, the CDR3 is TGTGCCAGCAGCTTAGTGGGTCTAGGAGGGGCAGAGACCCAGTACTTC.

This clone was counted once. The genes are TRBV19 and TRBJ1-3, with D possibly matching TRBD1 (5 bases). This CDR3 spans 17 amino acids. CDR1 is LNHDA, CDR2 SQIVND, per germline (reference sequence). V lost 2 bases and J lost 0, with 14 bases in between. CDR3 in amino acids: CASSIRRQSISGNTIYF. Here the CDR3 DNA reads TGTGCCAGTAGTATAAGGAGACAGAGCATCTCTGGAAACACCATATATTTT.

This clone was seen once. The chain is built from TRBV6-4 and TRBJ2-7; no definite D call. Germline V gene sequence: CDR1 MRHNA, CDR2 SNTAGT. CDR3 length: 16 amino acids. Trimming shortened V by 2 bases and J by 4 bases, and 18 bases separated the two germline ends. The CDR3 nucleotides read TGTGCCAGCAGTGACCCGCGGCGGATTAGACCGTACGAGCAGTACTTC. As protein: CASSDPRRIRPYEQYF.

CDR3 in amino acids: CASSAQPGSSYEQYF. The CDR3, as DNA: TGTGCCAGCAGTGCCCAGCCGGGGAGCTCCTACGAGCAGTACTTC. This chain uses TRBV6-5 with TRBJ2-7; D may be TRBD2 (5 bases). The germline gives CDR1 MNHEY, CDR2 SVGAGI. V was shortened by 5 bases and J by 0 bases, with 14 bases between the two germline ends. The CDR3 runs 15 residues.

The V and J genes are TRBV6-1 and TRBJ1-1; tentative D call: TRBD1 (5 bases). Germline V gene sequence: CDR1 MNHNS, CDR2 SASEGT. V was shortened by 2 bases and J by 11 bases, with 18 bases between the two germline ends. CDR3 size: 14 residues. The CDR3 reads CASSEIGGLSSAFF. The CDR3 nucleotides are TGTGCCAGCAGTGAAATCGGGGGTTTATCGTCGGCTTTCTTT.

The gene calls are TRBV7-2 and TRBJ1-6; D remains unclear. Germline V gene lookup returns CDR1 SGHTA and CDR2 FQGNSA. V was cut by 4 bases and J by 7 bases, with 5 bases left in between. The CDR3 is 12 residues long. CDR3 amino acids: CASSSSNSPLHF. The DNA for the CDR3 is TGTGCCAGCAGCTCCTCGAATTCACCCCTCCACTTT.

The chain recombines TRBV29-1 with TRBJ1-2; D is undetermined. The CDR3 runs to 11 residues. The ends were cut back, 3 bases at V and 7 bases at J, with 9 bases in the middle. Germline assignment: CDR1 SQVTM and CDR2 ANQGSEA. The CDR3 region has the DNA TGCAGCGTTGAGGGCCGTGGTGGCTACACCTTC. This translates into CSVEGRGGYTF.

This chain links TRBV10-2 with TRBJ2-1; 7 bases agree with TRBD1. This CDR3 is 14 amino acids long. The trim removed 7 bases at V and 7 bases at J, leaving 10 bases unmatched. CDR1 WSHSY and CDR2 SAAADI come from the germline V gene. The CDR3 DNA is TGCGCCAGCACTCGGACAGGACGCGTAAATGAGCAGTTCTTC. As protein: CASTRTGRVNEQFF.

In its sample, this clone was seen a few times. The J gene is TRBJ1-2, the V gene TRBV6-6, with D unclear. CDR3 size: 12 residues. The V gene lost 4 bases and the J gene lost 8 bases, with 11 bases spanning the gap. Looked up from germline, CDR1 is MNHNY and CDR2 is SVGAGI (reference sequence). The CDR3 spells CASSSSAYGYTF. The CDR3 nucleotides are TGTGCCAGCAGTTCCTCCGCGTACGGCTACACCTTC.

V usage is TRBV11-2 and J usage is TRBJ1-1; D is possibly TRBD1 (6 bases). Trimming took off 6 bases at V and 11 bases at J, with 22 bases between the two ends. CDR1 is SGHAT, CDR2 FQNNGV, per germline. CDR3 length: 14 residues. CDR3 in amino acids: CASRGAVRGSVAFF. The CDR3 region has the DNA TGTGCCAGCAGGGGCGCGGTCAGGGGTTCAGTGGCTTTCTTT.

The chain carries TRBV7-2 and TRBJ2-7; no clear D. V lost 0 bases and J 2 bases, leaving 11 bases between the germline ends. Germline CDR1 and CDR2: SGHTA and FQGNSA. The CDR3 contains 15 residues. CDR3 bases: TGTGCCAGCAGCTTAGCAGCACACAGCACCTACGAGCAGTACTTC. Translating gives CASSLAAHSTYEQYF.